The 25 T cell receptor beta chains reported below all come from one sample, sequenced in a study of read filtering for tumor transcriptome and immune sequencing. This library used roughly 400 ng RNA and molecular barcoded adaptors spanning alpha/delta and beta/gamma chains. TCRdb reprocessed the reads via MiXCR and lists one record per CDR3 protein. This table holds about 24,000 distinct CDR3 sequences, about 20% found once. The sample consisted of a population of CD138-negative cells sorted from bone marrow. All receptors come from a donor at least 40 years old with multiple myeloma.

The genes are TRBV19 and TRBJ2-7; D is unresolved. The CDR3 has 14 residues. Germline V gene sequence: CDR1 LNHDA, CDR2 SQIVND (reference sequence). V lost 1 base and J 1 base, leaving 8 bases between the germline ends. CDR3 loop: CASSIVADSYEQYF. In DNA form, the CDR3 reads TGTGCCAGTAGTATAGTAGCCGATTCCTACGAGCAGTACTTC.

This clonotype was counted a few times. This chain connects TRBV5-5 to TRBJ2-3; D is unresolved. The V end lost 3 bases, the J end lost 2 bases, and 7 bases lay between the germline ends. CDR1 is SGHKS and CDR2 is YYEKEE in the germline V gene (reference sequence). The CDR3 contains 13 residues. The CDR3 DNA sequence: TGTGCCAGCAGCTCCCGACCCACAGATACGCAGTATTTT. Its translation: CASSSRPTDTQYF.

This clonotype has a count of ten or more. This sequence joins TRBV18 and TRBJ2-7; 7 nucleotides line up with TRBD1. The germline gives CDR1 KGHSH, CDR2 LQKENI. V was clipped by 5 bases and J by 5 bases; unmatched bases: 9. This CDR3 has 14 residues. The CDR3 nucleotides are TGTGCCAGCTCATCAAGTACGACAGGGAACGAGCAGTACTTC. Translation: CASSSSTTGNEQYF.

There are many counts of this clonotype. This rearrangement joins TRBV27 to TRBJ2-2; D is perhaps TRBD1 or TRBD2 (7 bases each). The germline V gene has CDR1 MNHEY and CDR2 SMNVEV (reference sequence). The CDR3 is made up of 18 amino acids. Trimming shortened V by 0 bases and J by 4 bases, and 18 bases separated the two germline ends. The CDR3 nucleotides read TGTGCCAGCAGTTTATCCCAGGGGGGGGGCTATTTCACCGGGGAGCTGTTTTTT. Translated, it gives CASSLSQGGGYFTGELFF.

This clonotype was counted ten times or more. The V gene is TRBV7-2, the J gene TRBJ2-6; perhaps TRBD1 as D (6 bases). From germline, CDR1 is SGHTA and CDR2 FQGNSA. CDR3 length equals 15 residues. V shed 2 bases and J shed 1 base, with 6 bases lying between them. CDR3 sequence reads: CASSLRGSGANVLTF. The CDR3 bases are TGTGCCAGCAGCTTAAGGGGGTCTGGGGCCAACGTCCTGACTTTC.

Many counts were recorded for this clonotype. This chain connects TRBV5-1 to TRBJ2-2; D is perhaps TRBD1 (5 bases). Germline CDR1 reads SGHRS; CDR2 reads YFSETQ. Trimming took off 0 bases at V and 5 bases at J, with 8 bases between the two ends. The CDR3 spans 14 residues. This chain's CDR3 is CASSLAAGTGELFF. As DNA, the CDR3 is TGCGCCAGCAGCTTGGCGGCAGGGACCGGGGAGCTGTTTTTT.

This clonotype was picked up a small number of times. The rearrangement uses TRBV9 and TRBJ1-3; D unclear. The V end lost 3 bases, the J end lost 6 bases, and 10 bases lay between the germline ends. The CDR3 has 13 residues. The germline gives CDR1 SGDLS, CDR2 YYNGEE. CDR3 sequence (DNA): TGTGCCAGCAGCGCCTATGGGGAAAACACCATATATTTT. Protein sequence: CASSAYGENTIYF.

This chain joins TRBV28 and TRBJ2-4; D might be TRBD2 (5 bases). The CDR3 length is 13 residues. Between the trimmed V and J ends, which lost 5 bases and 6 bases, there was a span of 11 bases. In germline, CDR1 is MDHEN, CDR2 SYDVKM. In DNA, the CDR3 is TGTGCCAGCAGTGCCGGTGAGGGAAACATTCAGTACTTC. This sequence encodes CASSAGEGNIQYF.

The table lists this clonotype with many counts. The chain carries TRBV2 and TRBJ1-1; D ambiguous. Deletions cut 10 bases from V and 1 base from J, with 10 bases between. In germline, CDR1 is SNHLY, CDR2 FYNNEI. This CDR3 comprises 12 residues. Here the CDR3 reads CAKQRANTEAFF. The DNA of the CDR3 is TGTGCCAAACAGAGAGCGAACACTGAAGCTTTCTTT. Full variable domain (remainder filled in from reference TRBV2 and TRBJ1-1): EPEVTQTPSHQVTQMGQEVILRCVPISNHLYFYWYRQILGQKVEFLVSFYNNEISEKSEIFDDQFSVERPDGSNFTLKIRSTKLEDSAMYFCAKQRANTEAFFGQGTRLTVV.

Many counts were recorded for this clonotype. The chain joins TRBV28 to TRBJ1-6; D might be TRBD1 (5 bases). CDR1 is MDHEN and CDR2 is SYDVKM in the germline V gene. The V end lost 0 bases, the J end lost 10 bases, and 19 bases lay between the germline ends. The CDR3 contains 17 residues. The CDR3 nucleotides read TGTGCCAGCAGTTTATGGGAGCAGGAAAAGTGGGGCTCACCCCTCCACTTT. It translates to CASSLWEQEKWGSPLHF.

In this sample, this clonotype turned up once. At one end, the junction sequence differs from germline, possibly due to a read error. The V call is TRBV7-2, the J call TRBJ2-5; TRBD1 might be the D (6 bases). There are 15 residues in the CDR3. Germline-derived CDR1 and CDR2 are SGHTA and FQGNSA. The CDR3 sequence: CASSLGGRNQETQYF. The CDR3 DNA reads as TGTGCCAGCAGCTTAGGGGGGCGCAACCAGGAGACCCAGTACTTC.

Ten or more counts support this clonotype. V gene TRBV19 combines with J gene TRBJ2-1; TRBD2 aligns across 10 bases. The CDR3 runs to 14 residues. V dropped 4 bases and J dropped 5; count of bases not matched to a gene: 2. The germline V gene has CDR1 LNHDA and CDR2 SQIVND (reference sequence). CDR3 residues: CASSKTSGNNEQFF. CDR3 in DNA: TGTGCCAGTAGTAAAACTAGCGGGAACAATGAGCAGTTCTTC.

This clonotype was seen a few times. This chain uses TRBV3-1 with TRBJ2-1, with D perhaps assigned TRBD1 or TRBD2 (5 bases each). The CDR3 length is 19 residues. V was cut by 0 bases and J by 5 bases, with 23 bases left in between. Germline CDR1 LGHDT, CDR2 YNNKEL (reference sequence). As DNA, the CDR3 is TGTGCCAGCAGCCAAGATCTTGGGGGAACAGGACTCTGGGACAATGAGCAGTTCTTC. It yields the protein CASSQDLGGTGLWDNEQFF.

A remark on this clonotype: Given a much more abundant clone one base away, this may be a read error. The rearrangement joins TRBV5-1 to TRBJ2-5, with 11 nucleotides matching TRBD1. The CDR3 sequence is 15 residues long. In germline, CDR1 is SGHRS, CDR2 YFSETQ. This CDR3 is CACSLWTGGRETQYF. For the CDR3, the DNA is TGCGCCTGCAGCTTGTGGACAGGGGGCAGGGAGACCCAGTACTTC.

This clonotype was counted many times. The CDR3 DNA reads as TGTGCCAGCAGCTTAGCTTTTGAGGGGGAAGCTTTCTTT. It encodes CASSLAFEGEAFF. This rearrangement joins TRBV7-8 to TRBJ1-1; D may be TRBD1 (5 bases). Germline CDR1 SGHVS, CDR2 FQNEAQ. This CDR3 is built from 13 residues. V shed 0 bases and J shed 8 bases, with 10 bases lying between them.

In its sample, this clonotype was seen many times. This chain uses TRBV12-3 or TRBV12-4 with TRBJ1-1; D is uncertain. Trimming stripped 6 bases from V and 4 bases from J, with 12 bases between. The CDR3 runs 13 residues. The CDR3 coding sequence is TGTGCCAGCAGGCCCCGGCGTGGCACTGAAGCTTTCTTT. Its protein product is CASRPRRGTEAFF.

This clonotype was seen repeatedly, ten times or more. The chain combines TRBV15 with TRBJ2-1, with D hard to call. The CDR3 consists of 12 residues. Germline V gives CDR1 LNHNV, CDR2 YYDKDF (reference sequence). V was shortened by 0 bases and J by 11 bases, with 8 bases between the two germline ends. The CDR3 DNA sequence: TGTGCCACCAGCAGAGATGTGTATAAGCAGTTCTTC. This sequence encodes CATSRDVYKQFF.

This clonotype was counted a few times. The DNA of the CDR3 is TGTGCCAGCAGCGTACTGACTAGCGGGGGAACCGGGGAGCTGTTTTTT. This codes for CASSVLTSGGTGELFF. V is TRBV9 and J is TRBJ2-2; TRBD2 agrees at 12 bases. The CDR3 runs 16 residues. V lost 1 base, J lost 5 bases, and 3 bases stayed unmatched. Per the germline V gene, CDR1 is SGDLS and CDR2 is YYNGEE.

In this sample, this clonotype turned up many times. Since a much larger clone is just one base distant, this may be a read error. The V gene is TRBV6-5, the J gene TRBJ2-2; D gene uncertain. Germline values: CDR1 MNHEY, CDR2 SVGAGI. The CDR3 extends over 15 amino acids. CDR3 region: CAGSENWGNTGELFF. CDR3 nucleotide sequence: TGTGCCGGCAGTGAGAATTGGGGGAACACCGGGGAGCTGTTTTTT.

This clonotype was observed at least ten times. The chain employs TRBV7-9 and TRBJ2-7; D perhaps matches TRBD1 (6 bases). V lost 6 bases and J lost 6, with 15 bases in between. The CDR3 sequence is 13 residues long. Germline V gene lookup returns CDR1 SEHNR and CDR2 FQNEAQ (reference sequence). The chain's CDR3 is CASSGGRGTEQYF. Written as DNA, the CDR3 is TGTGCCAGCAGTGGGGGCAGAGGGACCGAGCAGTACTTC.

This clonotype was counted at least ten times. The rearrangement links TRBV12-3 or TRBV12-4 to TRBJ2-1, with TRBD1 identical over 8 bases. With V trimmed by 6 bases and J by 2 bases, 3 bases remained unmatched. This CDR3 has 14 amino acids. Here the CDR3 reads CASRRTGTYNEQFF. Here the CDR3 DNA reads TGTGCCAGCAGACGGACAGGGACCTACAATGAGCAGTTCTTC.

At least ten counts were recorded for this clonotype. The J gene is TRBJ2-5, the V gene TRBV7-9, with 7 bases matching TRBD2. The CDR3 is made up of 13 amino acids. In germline, CDR1 is SEHNR, CDR2 FQNEAQ (reference sequence). V lost 5 bases and J lost 5; bases outside the gene matches: 5. The CDR3 protein is CASSRVSGETQYF. Here the CDR3 DNA reads TGTGCCAGCAGCCGAGTTAGCGGGGAGACCCAGTACTTC.

This clonotype showed up many times. The chain employs TRBV5-1 and TRBJ2-2; TRBD1 or TRBD2 may be the D gene (5 bases each). The CDR3 is 16 amino acids. V was trimmed by 2 bases and J by 8 bases, leaving 19 bases between them. The V gene's germline CDR1 is SGHRS and CDR2 YFSETQ. Here the CDR3 DNA reads TGCGCCAGCAGCTTTGCCTGGACGGGATCAGGGGGGGAGCTGTTTTTT. It specifies CASSFAWTGSGGELFF.

This clonotype was observed at least ten times. V and J are TRBV18 and TRBJ2-1; the match to TRBD1 covers 8 bases. CDR1 and CDR2 (germline): KGHSH, LQKENI. The junction had 5 bases not matched to a gene; V was cut back by 0 bases and J by 4 bases. The CDR3 consists of 16 residues. CDR3 nucleotide sequence: TGTGCCAGCTCACCACCGACAGGGGCGGGGTACAATGAGCAGTTCTTC. Protein sequence: CASSPPTGAGYNEQFF.

The rearrangement joins TRBV4-2 to TRBJ2-3, with D unresolved. This CDR3 is 15 amino acids long. The V end was cut by 0 bases, the J end by 4 bases, with 11 bases between. Germline loops: CDR1 LGHNA, CDR2 YNFKEQ. The CDR3 sequence: CASSQETAEPDTQYF. In DNA form, the CDR3 reads TGTGCCAGCAGCCAAGAAACGGCGGAGCCAGATACGCAGTATTTT.